The next 27 T cell receptor beta chains were all read from a single sample in a study of sequential checkpoint blockade in melanoma. The method was immunoSEQ multiplex PCR; TCRdb's version includes in-frame clones alone and lacks a portion of them. The sample holds around 2,600 clones, 25% to 30% seen once. Treatment noted: randomized to nivolumab then ipilimumab (arm A) or the reverse (arm B). The sequenced sample was tumor tissue (inferred from file names), obtained from a patient given nivolumab and ipilimumab in sequence. Receptors were obtained from a human donor with melanoma.

This clone was recorded a few times. The chain recombines TRBV18 with TRBJ2-7; TRBD1 matches 10 bases. The CDR3 has 14 residues. Unmatched junction bases numbered 2, after V lost 3 bases and J lost 3 bases. In germline, CDR1 is KGHSH, CDR2 LQKENI. CDR3 nucleotide sequence: TGTGCCAGCTCACCCGGGACAGGGGACTACGAGCAGTACTTC. Its protein product is CASSPGTGDYEQYF.

This clone was detected a few times. This sequence joins TRBV7-5 and TRBJ1-5; the table gives TRBD1 as D, unverified against the DNA. TRBV7-5 has pseudogene status. CDR3 length: 16 amino acids. As DNA, the CDR3 is TGTGCCAGCAGCTCGACCTTGATCAGGGGGTATCAGCCCCAGCATTTT. Amino acids: CASSSTLIRGYQPQHF.

This clone ranks as medium-sized. CDR3 protein: CASSYSPGGINEQFF. CDR3 nucleotide sequence: TGTGCCAGCAGTTACTCCCCGGGAGGGATCAATGAGCAGTTCTTC. J is TRBJ2-1 and V is TRBV6-8, with TRBD2 matching 8 bases. J was trimmed by 6 bases and V by 0 bases; bases with no gene match: 4. CDR1 is MNHGY, CDR2 SAAAGT, per germline. The CDR3 extends over 15 amino acids.

The chain links TRBV19 to TRBJ1-4; possibly TRBD1 for D (6 bases). Germline CDR1 is LNHDA and CDR2 is SQIVND (reference sequence). The CDR3 runs 14 residues. V lost 3 bases to trimming and J lost 8 bases, with 13 bases between them. As DNA, the CDR3 is TGTGCCAGTAGTATGGACAGCCAGAAAGAAAAACTGTTTTTT. Amino acids: CASSMDSQKEKLFF.

The chain joins TRBV11-3 to TRBJ1-1; 10 positions agree with TRBD1. V was pared by 5 bases and J by 1 base, with 4 bases of the junction left unmatched. This CDR3 is 15 amino acids long. Germline V CDR1 and CDR2: SGHNT, YENEEA. The CDR3 loop reads CASSPRQGANTEAFF. The CDR3 DNA sequence: TGTGCCAGCAGCCCCCGACAGGGGGCGAACACTGAAGCTTTCTTT. Full variable domain (outside the CDR3, taken from reference TRBV11-3 and TRBJ1-1): EAGVVQSPRYKIIEKKQPVAFWCNPISGHNTLYWYLQNLGQGPELLIRYENEEAVDDSQLPKDRFSAERLKGVDSTLKIQPAELGDSAVYLCASSPRQGANTEAFFGQGTRLTVV.

The J gene is TRBJ2-2, the V gene TRBV19; unclear D gene. There are 16 residues in the CDR3. Trimming shortened V by 0 bases and J by 5 bases, and 13 bases separated the two germline ends. Looked up from germline, CDR1 is LNHDA and CDR2 is SQIVND (reference sequence). Here the CDR3 reads CASSIDVGKRTGELFF. The DNA for the CDR3 is TGTGCCAGTAGTATAGATGTGGGGAAAAGGACCGGGGAGCTGTTTTTT.

The J gene is TRBJ1-3, the V gene TRBV5-1, with TRBD1 matching 8 bases. Germline V lookup: CDR1 SGHRS, CDR2 YFSETQ. Trimming at V came to 0 bases and at J to 2 bases, leaving 4 bases not matched to a gene. CDR3 length: 16 amino acids. This CDR3 is CASSLAGGSAGNTIYF. CDR3 DNA sequence: TGCGCCAGCAGCTTGGCAGGGGGCAGTGCTGGAAACACCATATATTTT. Complete variable domain (other parts from reference TRBV5-1 and TRBJ1-3): KAGVTQTPRYLIKTRGQQVTLSCSPISGHRSVSWYQQTPGQGLQFLFEYFSETQRNKGNFPGRFSGRQFSNSRSEMNVSTLELGDSALYLCASSLAGGSAGNTIYFGEGSWLTVV.

CDR3 sequence reads: CASSIWGGTEAFF. CDR3 DNA: TGTGCCAGTAGTATATGGGGGGGCACTGAAGCTTTCTTT. This chain joins TRBV19 and TRBJ1-1; D is possibly TRBD1 (5 bases). This CDR3 region has 13 residues. V lost 2 bases and J 4 bases, leaving 8 bases between the germline ends. CDR1 and CDR2 (germline): LNHDA, SQIVND (reference sequence).

CDR3 nucleotide sequence: TGCGCCAGCAGCTTGCTAGGCAGGGTACCGAGGGAGCAGTACTTC. Translating it yields CASSLLGRVPREQYF. J is TRBJ2-7 and V is TRBV5-1, with a possible D match to TRBD1 (5 bases). Germline values: CDR1 SGHRS, CDR2 YFSETQ. This CDR3 is built from 15 residues. V gave up 1 base and J gave up 7 bases, with 18 bases separating them.

The gene calls are TRBV19 and TRBJ2-2; D tentatively reads TRBD1 or TRBD2 (5 bases each). V was pared by 2 bases and J by 4 bases, with 11 bases between. The CDR3 has 15 residues. CDR1 and CDR2 (germline): LNHDA, SQIVND (reference sequence). This chain's CDR3 is CASSIYEGITGELFF. As DNA, the CDR3 is TGTGCCAGTAGTATATATGAGGGGATCACCGGGGAGCTGTTTTTT. Combining the CDR3 with reference TRBV19 and TRBJ2-2 gives the whole variable domain DGGITQSPKYLFRKEGQNVTLSCEQNLNHDAMYWYRQDPGQGLRLIYYSQIVNDFQKGDIAEGYSVSREKKESFPLTVTSAQKNPTAFYLCASSIYEGITGELFFGEGSRLTVL.

The sample holds a few counts of this clone. The rearrangement uses TRBV5-1 and TRBJ2-1; D could derive from TRBD1 or TRBD2 (5 bases each). Per the germline V gene, CDR1 is SGHRS and CDR2 is YFSETQ. Trimming removed 4 bases at V and 4 bases at J, with 18 bases between. This CDR3 has 16 residues. CDR3 in amino acids: CASSQSRDRFYNEQFF. CDR3 in DNA: TGCGCCAGCAGCCAATCTCGGGACCGATTTTACAATGAGCAGTTCTTC.

This chain joins TRBV28 and TRBJ2-4; D perhaps matches TRBD2 (7 bases). V was clipped by 5 bases and J by 8 bases, with 19 bases between them. The CDR3 covers 15 residues. Per the germline V gene, CDR1 is MDHEN and CDR2 is SYDVKM. The CDR3 nucleotides read TGTGCCAGCAGTCCCCAGTTGCTAGGGGGGGACATTCAGTACTTC. Encoded protein: CASSPQLLGGDIQYF.

The V gene is TRBV12-5, the J gene TRBJ1-5; tentatively, D is TRBD1 (6 bases). The CDR3 runs to 12 residues. Germline CDR1 LGHNT, CDR2 FRNRAP. V was cut by 6 bases and J by 4 bases, with 7 bases left in between. The CDR3 region is CASGTGNQPQHF. CDR3 nucleotide sequence: TGTGCTAGTGGGACAGGAAATCAGCCCCAGCATTTT.

The chain has TRBV11-3 and TRBJ2-2, with 7 bases aligning to TRBD1. Trimming took 3 bases from V and 3 from J; bases not matched to a gene: 4. Germline V gives CDR1 SGHNT, CDR2 YENEEA. CDR3 length: 15 amino acids. The CDR3 protein is CASSFGTAYTGELFF. The CDR3 nucleotides read TGTGCCAGCAGCTTCGGGACAGCTTACACCGGGGAGCTGTTTTTT.

This clone is termed medium-sized. The DNA is left out, because the CDR3 cannot be placed on it with certainty; the CDR3 is given as TCRdb lists it. The J gene is TRBJ2-7, the V gene TRBV9. Germline CDR1 is SGDLS and CDR2 is YYNGEE. Counting both end residues, the CDR3 totals 13 amino acids. The CDR3 region is CASSVGDGTTGYF.

V is TRBV29-1 and J is TRBJ1-3; 7 bases fit TRBD1. Trimming removed 7 bases from V and 4 bases from J; junction bases left unmatched: 4. The CDR3 runs 12 residues. Per the germline V gene, CDR1 is SQVTM and CDR2 is ANQGSEA. In DNA form, the CDR3 reads TGCAGCGCTACAGGGGTCGGAAACACCATATATTTT. Amino acids: CSATGVGNTIYF.

This sequence joins TRBV5-1 and TRBJ2-2; tentative D call: TRBD2 (7 bases). V dropped 5 bases and J dropped 1 base, with 12 bases sitting between them. CDR3 length equals 15 residues. Per the germline V gene, CDR1 is SGHRS and CDR2 is YFSETQ. The CDR3 is CASRKGGQNTGELFF. The CDR3 DNA reads TGCGCCAGCAGGAAGGGGGGGCAGAACACCGGGGAGCTGTTTTTT.

V and J are TRBV11-3 and TRBJ2-7, with D perhaps TRBD2 (6 bases). Germline V lookup: CDR1 SGHNT, CDR2 YENEEA. V lost 3 bases, J lost 3 bases, and 18 bases lay in between. CDR3 size: 16 residues. The CDR3 coding sequence is TGTGCCAGCAGCTTTCGGTACGCGGAGGGTTACTACGAGCAGTACTTC. The encoded protein is CASSFRYAEGYYEQYF.

The chain links TRBV29-1 to TRBJ2-1; tentative D call: TRBD2 (6 bases). Germline CDR1 and CDR2: SQVTM and ANQGSEA. Trimming stripped 3 bases from V and 9 bases from J, with 21 bases between. CDR3 size: 15 residues. The CDR3 DNA reads TGCAGCGTTGACCGGGACTTTTTCCCCGCCGCTGAGCAGTTCTTC. Its protein is CSVDRDFFPAAEQFF.

This clone was counted only a few times. V gene TRBV6-8 combines with J gene TRBJ1-5; TRBD1 agrees at 12 bases. The CDR3 is 15 residues long. The J segment lost 1 base and the V segment lost 6 bases, leaving 1 base of the junction unmatched. Germline CDR1 and CDR2: MNHGY and SAAAGT. The CDR3 DNA follows: TGTGCCAGCAGGGGACAGGGGGCAAGCAATCAGCCCCAGCATTTT. Its protein is CASRGQGASNQPQHF.

V is TRBV5-1 and J is TRBJ2-3; 9 bases map to TRBD2. The CDR3 contains 14 residues. Looked up from germline, CDR1 is SGHRS and CDR2 is YFSETQ. V shed 5 bases and J 6 bases; nucleotides not matched to a gene: 7. CDR3 in amino acids: CASRIAGARDTQYF. DNA of the CDR3: TGCGCCAGCAGAATAGCGGGGGCTCGGGATACGCAGTATTTT.

CDR3 residues: CASSYGEGYGYTF. CDR3 in DNA: TGTGCCAGCAGTTACGGGGAGGGCTATGGCTACACCTTC. V usage is TRBV6-8 and J usage is TRBJ1-2; D is undetermined. The germline gives CDR1 MNHGY, CDR2 SAAAGT. This CDR3 region has 13 residues. V was clipped by 2 bases and J by 4 bases, with 8 bases between them.

The chain recombines TRBV5-1 with TRBJ2-7; D may correspond to TRBD1 or TRBD2 (5 bases each). Germline CDR1 is SGHRS and CDR2 is YFSETQ. CDR3 length: 14 residues. Trimming stripped 0 bases from V and 3 bases from J, with 10 bases between. CDR3 coding DNA: TGCGCCAGCAGCTTGGAGAGGGACGTCTACGAGCAGTACTTC. This encodes CASSLERDVYEQYF. The full variable domain, in which reference TRBV5-1 and TRBJ2-7 provide the parts outside the CDR3, is KAGVTQTPRYLIKTRGQQVTLSCSPISGHRSVSWYQQTPGQGLQFLFEYFSETQRNKGNFPGRFSGRQFSNSRSEMNVSTLELGDSALYLCASSLERDVYEQYFGPGTRLTVT.

Remarks on this clone: One end of the junction does not line up with germline, which may come from a read error. The V gene is TRBV11-3, the J gene TRBJ1-4; D is possibly TRBD1 (6 bases). Germline loops: CDR1 SGHNT, CDR2 YENEEA. The CDR3 extends over 14 amino acids. The CDR3 DNA is TGTGCCAGCAGCTTAGATCTCCGGAGTCCGGACAGAACCTTT. As protein: CASSLDLRSPDRTF.

The rearrangement joins TRBV29-1 to TRBJ2-2; D may be TRBD1 (6 bases). The CDR3 length is 14 residues. CDR1 and CDR2 from the germline V gene are SQVTM and ANQGSEA. The germline V and J ends were trimmed by 0 bases and 6 bases, with 11 bases remaining between them. CDR3 region: CSVEDQQGSGELFF. The CDR3, as DNA: TGCAGCGTTGAAGATCAGCAGGGGTCCGGGGAGCTGTTTTTT.

The chain carries TRBV28 and TRBJ2-7; D is undetermined. Germline assignment: CDR1 MDHEN and CDR2 SYDVKM. This CDR3 comprises 15 residues. V lost 3 bases and J lost 1, with 13 bases in between. In DNA form, the CDR3 reads TGTGCCAGCAGTTTTACGGCTACGGGTTCCTACGAGCAGTACTTC. This encodes CASSFTATGSYEQYF.

CDR3 DNA sequence: TGTGCCAGTAGTATACAGGGGGCCAAGGATACGCAGTATTTT. Encoded protein: CASSIQGAKDTQYF. V usage is TRBV19 and J usage is TRBJ2-3; 8 nucleotides agree with TRBD1. The germline V gene encodes CDR1 LNHDA and CDR2 SQIVND (reference sequence). The CDR3 has 14 amino acids. J lost 6 bases, V lost 2 bases, and 4 bases had no gene match.